This TCR beta chain was sequenced in a study of blood T cell repertoires in COVID-19. Looking at the study overall: The United States, Italy and Spain provided the acute and convalescent COVID-19 samples. Nucleic acid was either cDNA or gDNA, and it came from T cells, B-cell-depleted T cells, or PBMCs.

How the authors handled the data: Reference gene primer amplification gave estimated nucleated cell counts. TCRdb's copy holds only in-frame clones and misses some; the assay was immunoSEQ multiplex PCR. V, J and clone size were drawn from that table, and D and trimming were deduced from the DNA. This table has around 200,000 clones, around 90% appearing once. The CDR3 runs to 17 residues. CDR1 is PRHDT and CDR2 is FYEKMQ in the germline V gene (reference sequence). The V gene lost 3 bases and the J gene lost 1 base, with 17 bases spanning the gap. This sequence joins TRBV13 and TRBJ2-3, with D possibly being TRBD2 (5 bases). Source material: peripheral blood. This clonotype originated in a man aged 40-50 years with active or convalescent COVID-19. The CDR3 is CASSLEERNGGTDTQYF. CDR3 DNA: TGTGCCAGCAGCTTGGAAGAGCGGAATGGGGGCACAGATACGCAGTATTTT.